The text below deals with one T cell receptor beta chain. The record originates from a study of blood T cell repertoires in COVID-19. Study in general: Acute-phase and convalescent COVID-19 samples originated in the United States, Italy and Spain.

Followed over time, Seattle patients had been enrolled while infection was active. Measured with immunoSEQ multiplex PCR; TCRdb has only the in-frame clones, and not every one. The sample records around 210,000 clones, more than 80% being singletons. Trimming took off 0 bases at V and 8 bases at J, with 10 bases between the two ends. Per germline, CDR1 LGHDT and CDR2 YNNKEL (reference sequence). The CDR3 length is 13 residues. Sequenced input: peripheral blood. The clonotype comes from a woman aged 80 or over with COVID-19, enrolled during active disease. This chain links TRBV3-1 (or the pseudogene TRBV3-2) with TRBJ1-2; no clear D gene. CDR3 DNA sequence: TGTGCCAGCAGCCAAGAACGGGTAGGAGGCTACACCTTC. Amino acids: CASSQERVGGYTF.